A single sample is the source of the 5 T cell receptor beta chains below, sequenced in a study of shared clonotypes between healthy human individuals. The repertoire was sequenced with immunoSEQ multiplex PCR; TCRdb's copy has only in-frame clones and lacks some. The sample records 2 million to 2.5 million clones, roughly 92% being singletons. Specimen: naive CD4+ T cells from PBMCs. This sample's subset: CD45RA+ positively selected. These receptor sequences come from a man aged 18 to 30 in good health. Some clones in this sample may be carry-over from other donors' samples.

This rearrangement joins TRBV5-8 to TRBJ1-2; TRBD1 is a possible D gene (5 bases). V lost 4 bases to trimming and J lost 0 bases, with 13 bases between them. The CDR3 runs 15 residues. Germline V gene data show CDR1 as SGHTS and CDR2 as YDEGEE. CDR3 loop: CASSANRIANYGYTF. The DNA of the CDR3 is TGTGCCAGCAGCGCTAACAGGATTGCTAACTATGGCTACACCTTC.

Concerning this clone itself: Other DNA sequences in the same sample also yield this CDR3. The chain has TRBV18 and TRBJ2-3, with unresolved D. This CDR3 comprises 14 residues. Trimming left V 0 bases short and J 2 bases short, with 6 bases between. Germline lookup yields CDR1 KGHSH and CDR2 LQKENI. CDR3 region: CASSPPSATDTQYF. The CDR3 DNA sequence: TGTGCCAGCTCACCACCTTCGGCCACAGATACGCAGTATTTT.

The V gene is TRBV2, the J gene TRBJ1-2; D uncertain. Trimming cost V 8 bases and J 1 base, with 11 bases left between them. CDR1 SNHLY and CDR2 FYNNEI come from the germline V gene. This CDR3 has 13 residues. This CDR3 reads CASAPAVNYGYTF. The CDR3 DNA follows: TGTGCCAGCGCCCCTGCAGTTAACTATGGCTACACCTTC.

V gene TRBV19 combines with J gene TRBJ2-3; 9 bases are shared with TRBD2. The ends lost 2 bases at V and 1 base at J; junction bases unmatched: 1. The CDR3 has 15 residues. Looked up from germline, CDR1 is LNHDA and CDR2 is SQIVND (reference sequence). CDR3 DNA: TGTGCCAGTAGTATACGACTAGCGGGCACAGATACGCAGTATTTT. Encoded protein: CASSIRLAGTDTQYF.

The DNA for the CDR3 is TGTGCCAGCACCGTTAGCGGGAGAACAGATACGCAGTATTTT. Translated, it gives CASTVSGRTDTQYF. The chain carries TRBV28 and TRBJ2-3, with 9 nucleotides matching TRBD2. The CDR3 has 14 amino acids. V dropped 7 bases and J dropped 3; count of bases not matched to a gene: 5. Germline CDR1 and CDR2: MDHEN and SYDVKM. Looking up the rest from reference TRBV28 and TRBJ2-3 gives the full variable domain: DVKVTQSSRYLVKRTGEKVFLECVQDMDHENMFWYRQDPGLGLRLIYFSYDVKMKEKGDIPEGYSVSREKKERFSLILESASTNQTSMYLCASTVSGRTDTQYFGPGTRLTVL.